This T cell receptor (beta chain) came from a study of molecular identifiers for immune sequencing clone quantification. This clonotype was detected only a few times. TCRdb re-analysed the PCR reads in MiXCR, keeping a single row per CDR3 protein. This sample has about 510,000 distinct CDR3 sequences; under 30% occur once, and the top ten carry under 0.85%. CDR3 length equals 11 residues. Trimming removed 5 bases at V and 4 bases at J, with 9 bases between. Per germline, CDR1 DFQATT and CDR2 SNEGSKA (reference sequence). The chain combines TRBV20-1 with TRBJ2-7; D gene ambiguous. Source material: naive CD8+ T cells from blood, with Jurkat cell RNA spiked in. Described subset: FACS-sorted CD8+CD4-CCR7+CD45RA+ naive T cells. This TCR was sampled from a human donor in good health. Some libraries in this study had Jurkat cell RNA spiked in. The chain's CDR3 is CSASPSYEQYF. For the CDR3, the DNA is TGCAGTGCTTCCCCGAGTTACGAGCAGTACTTC.